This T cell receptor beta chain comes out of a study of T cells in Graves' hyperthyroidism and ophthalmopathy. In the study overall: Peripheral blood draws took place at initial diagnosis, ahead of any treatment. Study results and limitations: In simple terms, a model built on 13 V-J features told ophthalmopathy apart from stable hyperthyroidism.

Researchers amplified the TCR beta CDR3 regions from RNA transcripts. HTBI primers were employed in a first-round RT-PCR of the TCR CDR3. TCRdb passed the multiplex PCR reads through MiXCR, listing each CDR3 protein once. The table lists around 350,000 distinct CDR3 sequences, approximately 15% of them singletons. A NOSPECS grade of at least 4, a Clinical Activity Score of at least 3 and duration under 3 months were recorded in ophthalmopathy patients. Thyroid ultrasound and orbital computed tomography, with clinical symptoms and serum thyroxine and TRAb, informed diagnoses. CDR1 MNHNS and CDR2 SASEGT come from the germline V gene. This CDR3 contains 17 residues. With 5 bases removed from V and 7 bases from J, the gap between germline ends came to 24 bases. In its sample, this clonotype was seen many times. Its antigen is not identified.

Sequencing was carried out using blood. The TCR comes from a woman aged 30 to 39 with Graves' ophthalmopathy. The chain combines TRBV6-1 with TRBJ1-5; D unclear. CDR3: CASSQRGRAVGKQPQHF. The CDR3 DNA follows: TGTGCCAGCAGTCAACGGGGAAGGGCGGTGGGGAAGCAGCCCCAGCATTTT.